Each of the 24 T cell receptor beta chains below was sequenced from the same sample in a study of beta chain features in type 1 diabetes. The isolated RNA, all of it, was reverse transcribed, so expressed TCRB transcripts were what got sequenced. The data were produced by immunoSEQ multiplex PCR, yet TCRdb's version contains in-frame clones alone and is incomplete. In the table there are under 250,000 clones, roughly 11% of which are singletons. The sample comprised central memory CD4+ T cells from blood. Receptor source: a man between 18 and 29 years old in good health.

This clone was seen more than once but under ten times. This chain links TRBV7-6 with TRBJ2-5; D is tentatively TRBD1 or TRBD2 (6 bases each). V was pared by 3 bases and J by 5 bases, with 13 bases between. Germline-derived CDR1 and CDR2 are SGHVS and FNYEAQ. The CDR3 is 14 amino acids. This chain's CDR3 is CASSFSGARETQYF. The CDR3 bases are TGTGCCAGCAGCTTCTCGGGGGCTAGGGAGACCCAGTACTTC.

V and J are TRBV6-5 and TRBJ1-2, with 7 bases fitting TRBD1. Germline V gene data show CDR1 as MNHEY and CDR2 as SVGAGI. This CDR3 contains 12 residues. V lost 6 bases to trimming and J lost 5 bases; unmatched junction nucleotides: 3. CDR3 DNA sequence: TGTGCCAGCAGGGGGACAGAGTATGGCTACACCTTC. Translated: CASRGTEYGYTF.

The chain uses TRBV7-2 and TRBJ2-1, with TRBD2 as a possible D gene (6 bases). V shed 4 bases and J shed 8 bases, with 12 bases lying between them. Per germline, CDR1 SGHTA and CDR2 FQGNSA. The CDR3 extends over 13 amino acids. The CDR3 DNA is TGTGCCAGCAGCTCCGGGGGTCGCGATGAGCAGTTCTTC. This gives the protein CASSSGGRDEQFF.

This chain joins TRBV6-1 and TRBJ2-7; 7 bases map to TRBD1. CDR1 and CDR2 from the germline V gene are MNHNS and SASEGT. The CDR3 runs to 15 residues. V was pared by 3 bases and J by 1 base, with 6 bases of the junction left unmatched. The CDR3 bases are TGTGCCAGCAGTGATCTGTGGACAGGTTCCTACGAGCAGTACTTC. It yields the protein CASSDLWTGSYEQYF.

This clone was seen many times. The chain combines TRBV28 with TRBJ2-1, with D unresolved. V shed 0 bases and J shed 4 bases, with 13 bases lying between them. The CDR3 runs to 16 residues. CDR1 is MDHEN, CDR2 SYDVKM, per germline. Written as DNA, the CDR3 is TGTGCCAGCAGTTTATGGGCGAGAAATACTTACAATGAGCAGTTCTTC. Encoded protein: CASSLWARNTYNEQFF.

A few counts support this clone. The J gene is TRBJ2-7, the V gene TRBV18; 10 bases fit TRBD1. With 0 bases clipped from V and 5 bases from J, the junction kept 7 bases outside the gene matches. The germline CDR1 and CDR2 sequences are KGHSH and LQKENI. The CDR3 sequence is 16 residues long. The CDR3 bases are TGTGCCAGCTCACCACCTGACAGGGGGCCAGGGAACGAGCAGTACTTC. It specifies CASSPPDRGPGNEQYF.

This sequence joins TRBV5-1 and TRBJ1-2; D might be TRBD1 (5 bases). The CDR3 has 14 amino acids. Per the germline V gene, CDR1 is SGHRS and CDR2 is YFSETQ. V was pared by 5 bases and J by 4 bases, with 15 bases between. The CDR3 reads CASRTTVEGYGYTF. CDR3 nucleotides: TGCGCCAGCAGGACGACAGTGGAAGGCTATGGCTACACCTTC.

This clone was counted ten times or more. The J gene is TRBJ1-1, the V gene TRBV10-3; 11 nucleotides match TRBD1. The CDR3 covers 13 residues. Germline V gene lookup returns CDR1 ENHRY and CDR2 SYGVKD. The V and J ends lost 4 bases and 10 bases, in that order; junction bases with no gene match: 5. CDR3 residues: CAISGGQGDGAFF. DNA for the CDR3: TGTGCCATCAGTGGGGGACAGGGGGATGGAGCTTTCTTT.

The table lists this clone with a few counts. V gene TRBV7-2 combines with J gene TRBJ2-1; no firm D call. V gave up 5 bases and J gave up 6 bases, with 14 bases separating them. This CDR3 region has 14 residues. Germline-derived CDR1 and CDR2 are SGHTA and FQGNSA. The CDR3 DNA reads as TGTGCCAGCAGCCCACGGCTAGTCAGCAATGAGCAGTTCTTC. This sequence encodes CASSPRLVSNEQFF.

V is TRBV5-4 and J is TRBJ2-2; D is unclear. Trimming removed 0 bases from V and 8 bases from J, with 8 bases in between. The germline CDR1 and CDR2 sequences are SGHNT and YYREEE (reference sequence). The CDR3 contains 13 residues. CDR3 DNA: TGTGCCAGCAGCTTGGTGGAAAGGGGGGAGCTGTTTTTT. Its protein is CASSLVERGELFF.

This clone showed up many times. The chain carries TRBV7-2 and TRBJ1-1, with unresolved D. In germline, CDR1 is SGHTA, CDR2 FQGNSA. Between the trimmed V and J ends, which lost 5 bases and 4 bases, there was a span of 11 bases. There are 13 residues in the CDR3. CDR3 sequence (DNA): TGTGCCAGCAGCCCGGGCGCGGCCACTGAAGCTTTCTTT. As protein: CASSPGAATEAFF.

This clone was observed a few times. In DNA, the CDR3 is TGTGCCAGCAGCTTGCCGACGACCGGGTACGAGCAGTACTTC. It yields the protein CASSLPTTGYEQYF. The chain is built from TRBV5-4 and TRBJ2-7; D is ambiguous. The ends were cut back, 1 base at V and 4 bases at J, with 12 bases in the middle. Germline CDR1 SGHNT, CDR2 YYREEE (reference sequence). The CDR3 has 14 residues.

The genes are TRBV29-1 and TRBJ2-1; D is possibly TRBD2 (6 bases). Trimming took off 7 bases at V and 8 bases at J, with 21 bases between the two ends. Looked up from germline, CDR1 is SQVTM and CDR2 is ANQGSEA. This CDR3 has 14 amino acids. In DNA form, the CDR3 reads TGCAGCGCTAGGGGCGGAGGGAGCGGCGATGAGCAGTTCTTC. It is translated as CSARGGGSGDEQFF.

As to this clone: Given a much more abundant clone one base away, this may be a read error. The rearrangement links TRBV7-2 to TRBJ2-7, with no clear D. Germline CDR1 is SGHTA and CDR2 is FQGNSA. V lost 5 bases to trimming and J lost 0 bases, with 2 bases between them. CDR3 length: 11 residues. For the CDR3, the DNA is TGTGCCAGCAGCACCTCCTACGAGCAGTACTTC. Translation gives CASSTSYEQYF.

The rearrangement uses TRBV6-6 and TRBJ2-1; 10 bases are shared with TRBD2. The CDR3 totals 15 residues. Germline loops: CDR1 MNHNY, CDR2 SVGAGI (reference sequence). With V trimmed by 6 bases and J by 7 bases, 9 bases remained unmatched. Here the CDR3 DNA reads TGTGCCAGCAGCCGCCTAGCGGGAGAGAGGAATGAGCAGTTCTTC. Protein product: CASSRLAGERNEQFF.

This clone turned up a few times. The chain uses TRBV2 and TRBJ2-1; 10 bases match TRBD1. The CDR3 has 13 amino acids. The J segment lost 6 bases and the V segment lost 7 bases, leaving 3 bases of the junction unmatched. Germline loops: CDR1 SNHLY, CDR2 FYNNEI. The CDR3 DNA follows: TGTGCCAGCACCGGACAGGGGGGCAATGAGCAGTTCTTC. This translates into CASTGQGGNEQFF.

The V and J genes are TRBV10-3 and TRBJ2-1; 7 nucleotides align to TRBD1. Germline trimming cut 8 bases from V and 5 bases from J; bases unmatched to any gene: 9. The CDR3 contains 14 residues. Germline assignment: CDR1 ENHRY and CDR2 SYGVKD. This CDR3 reads CAIGAGTANNEQFF. Here the CDR3 DNA reads TGTGCCATCGGGGCCGGGACAGCCAACAATGAGCAGTTCTTC.

In this sample, this clone turned up many times. The V gene is TRBV2, the J gene TRBJ1-4; no definite D call. This CDR3 has 13 amino acids. Germline V gives CDR1 SNHLY, CDR2 FYNNEI. The V end was cut by 7 bases, the J end by 2 bases, with 8 bases between. The CDR3 loop reads CASNVFTNEKLFF. The CDR3 DNA reads TGTGCCAGCAACGTCTTTACTAATGAAAAACTGTTTTTT. Using reference TRBV2 and TRBJ1-4 for the parts outside the CDR3, the full variable domain is EPEVTQTPSHQVTQMGQEVILRCVPISNHLYFYWYRQILGQKVEFLVSFYNNEISEKSEIFDDQFSVERPDGSNFTLKIRSTKLEDSAMYFCASNVFTNEKLFFGSGTQLSVL.

This clone showed up just a few times. The V call is TRBV2, the J call TRBJ2-3; D gene ambiguous. V lost 10 bases and J 4 bases, leaving 12 bases between the germline ends. CDR1 is SNHLY, CDR2 FYNNEI, per germline. This CDR3 spans 12 amino acids. The CDR3: CATRKESDTQYF. Written as DNA, the CDR3 is TGTGCCACCCGCAAGGAATCAGATACGCAGTATTTT.

This clone was picked up many times. This rearrangement joins TRBV5-4 to TRBJ1-2; maybe TRBD1 (5 bases). The length of the CDR3 is 15 residues. Trimming shortened V by 4 bases and J by 3 bases, and 16 bases separated the two germline ends. Germline values: CDR1 SGHNT, CDR2 YYREEE (reference sequence). The CDR3 sequence is CASSAGTGYDYGYTF. DNA of the CDR3: TGTGCCAGCAGCGCCGGGACTGGATACGACTATGGCTACACCTTC.

This clone was counted a few times. The chain has TRBV2 and TRBJ2-7; 8 bases align to TRBD1. CDR3 length: 17 residues. Germline lookup yields CDR1 SNHLY and CDR2 FYNNEI. V gave up 0 bases and J gave up 3 bases; unmatched junction bases: 10. The CDR3: CASSEAPFLTGDYEQYF. The CDR3 DNA is TGTGCCAGCAGTGAAGCTCCCTTCCTGACAGGGGACTACGAGCAGTACTTC.

This rearrangement joins TRBV9 to TRBJ1-1; a possible D gene is TRBD1 (5 bases). The CDR3 is 13 amino acids. V was trimmed by 2 bases and J by 5 bases, leaving 10 bases between them. Germline V lookup: CDR1 SGDLS, CDR2 YYNGEE. This CDR3 reads CASSVQGGTEAFF. For the CDR3, the DNA is TGTGCCAGCAGCGTCCAGGGAGGAACTGAAGCTTTCTTT.

The CDR3 reads CAWSMKEGKGTNEKLFF. The CDR3 nucleotides are TGTGCCTGGAGTATGAAGGAGGGAAAGGGGACTAATGAAAAACTGTTTTTT. V usage is TRBV30 and J usage is TRBJ1-4, with D possibly matching TRBD1 (5 bases). The germline V gene encodes CDR1 GTSNPN and CDR2 SVGIG (reference sequence). CDR3 length: 17 amino acids. Trimming shortened V by 2 bases and J by 2 bases, and 18 bases separated the two germline ends.

V gene TRBV5-1 combines with J gene TRBJ2-7, with 10 bases that match TRBD1. The CDR3 extends over 12 amino acids. Looked up from germline, CDR1 is SGHRS and CDR2 is YFSETQ. V shed 7 bases and J 4 bases; nucleotides not matched to a gene: 2. The CDR3 region has the DNA TGCGCCAGCGGGACAGGGGAATACGAGCAGTACTTC. It is translated as CASGTGEYEQYF.